These 2 T cell receptor beta chains share one sample of origin, sequenced in a study of beta chain features in type 1 diabetes. Of the isolated RNA, all was reverse transcribed, and so the sequenced material was expressed TCRB transcripts. This table comes from immunoSEQ multiplex PCR, and its TCRdb copy is limited to in-frame clones, with some not included. The table records a few hundred thousand clones, about 25% of them present only once. The sample taken for sequencing was central memory CD4+ T cells from blood. The receptors were sampled from a man aged 25-45 years in good health.

This sequence joins TRBV7-2 and TRBJ2-3, with 8 bases fitting TRBD2. This CDR3 comprises 15 residues. Germline lookup yields CDR1 SGHTA and CDR2 FQGNSA. V trimming: 5 bases; J trimming: 2 bases; junction bases outside the gene matches: 6. CDR3 DNA: TGTGCCAGCAGCCCAAGCGGGAGTTTCACAGATACGCAGTATTTT. Translated: CASSPSGSFTDTQYF.

This clone was observed a handful of times. The chain combines TRBV7-9 with TRBJ1-4; possibly TRBD1 for D (5 bases). Trimming left V 3 bases short and J 11 bases short, with 10 bases between. Germline assignment: CDR1 SEHNR and CDR2 FQNEAQ (reference sequence). This CDR3 contains 12 residues. Here the CDR3 DNA reads TGTGCCAGCAGCTTTGACGGGGACAAACTGTTTTTT. Translation gives CASSFDGDKLFF.